A selection of T cell receptor beta chains follows, all from one sample in a study of beta chain features in type 1 diabetes. Sequencing used immunoSEQ multiplex PCR; TCRdb keeps in-frame clones, though not all of them. The sample contains fewer than 350,000 clones, approximately 16% of which appear only once. Sequencing was done on a sample of naive CD4+ T cells from blood. These receptor sequences come from a young man with type 1 diabetes. The CDR3 runs from the conserved cysteine through the conserved F or W. The D gene is left open where the match is weak. Some rows have no size entry. The others give once, few or many, or a class for an expanded clone.

D: TRBD1
V: TRBV11-2
J: TRBJ2-1
size: few
CDR3: CASSFLGQGAYEQFF
DNA: TGTGCCAGCAGCTTCCTGGGACAGGGGGCGTATGAGCAGTTCTTC

D: NA
V: TRBV25-1
J: TRBJ2-1
size: few
CDR3: CASSDSLARSYNEQFF
DNA: TGTGCCAGCAGTGACTCTCTAGCGCGCTCCTACAATGAGCAGTTCTTC

D: TRBD2
V: TRBV7-2
J: TRBJ2-4
size: NA
CDR3: CASSVFAGGFNIQYF
DNA: TGTGCCAGCAGCGTCTTCGCGGGGGGGTTCAACATTCAGTACTTC

D: TRBD2
V: TRBV7-2
J: TRBJ2-7
size: NA
CDR3: CASSLTGLVNEQYF
DNA: TGTGCCAGCAGCTTAACAGGACTAGTGAACGAGCAGTACTTC

D: TRBD1
V: TRBV14
J: TRBJ2-7
size: few
CDR3: CASSPRGQSYEQYF
DNA: TGTGCCAGCAGCCCCCGGGGACAGTCCTACGAGCAGTACTTC

D: NA
V: TRBV18
J: TRBJ1-1
size: NA
CDR3: CASSRDMNTEAFF
DNA: TGTGCCAGCTCCAGAGACATGAACACTGAAGCTTTCTTT

D: NA
V: TRBV14
J: TRBJ2-1
size: NA
CDR3: CASSSYHFSYNEQFF
DNA: TGTGCCAGCAGCTCCTATCACTTCTCCTACAATGAGCAGTTCTTC

D: TRBD1
V: TRBV5-1
J: TRBJ2-7
size: NA
CDR3: CASSLYPRDRGEQYF
DNA: TGCGCCAGCAGCTTGTACCCCCGGGACAGGGGCGAGCAGTACTTC

D: NA
V: TRBV6-5
J: TRBJ2-7
size: NA
CDR3: CASSYGQSGEQYF
DNA: TGTGCCAGCAGTTATGGGCAGTCTGGCGAGCAGTACTTC

D: TRBD2
V: TRBV7-2
J: TRBJ2-5
size: NA
CDR3: CASSLRAASGGAGETQYF
DNA: TGTGCCAGCAGCTTAAGGGCTGCTAGCGGGGGGGCTGGCGAGACCCAGTACTTC

D: NA
V: TRBV29-1
J: TRBJ1-2
size: NA
CDR3: CSATRGGYGYTF
DNA: TGCAGCGCCACCAGGGGTGGGTATGGCTACACCTTC

D: TRBD1
V: TRBV5-4
J: TRBJ2-7
size: NA
CDR3: CASSERQGAPQYEQYF
DNA: TGTGCCAGCAGCGAGAGACAGGGGGCCCCCCAATACGAGCAGTACTTC

D: NA
V: TRBV10-2
J: TRBJ1-2
size: NA
CDR3: CASRSTDAYGYTF
DNA: TGCGCCAGCCGATCGACAGACGCCTATGGCTACACCTTC

D: NA
V: TRBV20-1
J: TRBJ2-7
size: NA
CDR3: CSARDNYEQYF
DNA: TGCAGTGCTAGAGATAACTACGAGCAGTACTTC

D: NA
V: TRBV5-4
J: TRBJ2-7
size: NA
CDR3: CASSLVAGQDEQYF
DNA: TGTGCCAGCAGCTTGGTTGCGGGCCAGGACGAGCAGTACTTC

D: TRBD1
V: TRBV7-2
J: TRBJ2-7
size: few
CDR3: CASSPGQGISEQYF
DNA: TGTGCCAGCAGCCCGGGACAGGGTATCTCCGAGCAGTACTTC

D: NA
V: TRBV4-1
J: TRBJ1-5
size: NA
CDR3: CASSQETEYQPQHF
DNA: TGCGCCAGCAGCCAAGAGACAGAATATCAGCCCCAGCATTTT

D: TRBD1
V: TRBV19
J: TRBJ2-7
size: NA
CDR3: CASSMDRAEQYF
DNA: TGTGCCAGTAGTATGGACAGGGCCGAGCAGTACTTC

D: TRBD1
V: TRBV4-1
J: TRBJ1-5
size: NA
CDR3: CASSQVEQGASNQPQHF
DNA: TGCGCCAGCAGCCAGGTCGAACAGGGGGCTAGCAATCAGCCCCAGCATTTT

D: TRBD2
V: TRBV5-1
J: TRBJ2-2
size: NA
CDR3: CASRVTGTSTGELFF
DNA: TGCGCCAGCAGAGTTACAGGGACTAGCACCGGGGAGCTGTTTTTT

D: NA
V: TRBV7-9
J: TRBJ2-2
size: NA
CDR3: CASSFGNTGELFF
DNA: TGTGCCAGCAGCTTCGGGAACACCGGGGAGCTGTTTTTT

D: TRBD1
V: TRBV29-1
J: TRBJ2-7
size: few
CDR3: CSVVGTGVTYEQYF
DNA: TGCAGCGTGGTCGGGACAGGGGTGACCTACGAGCAGTACTTC

D: TRBD2
V: TRBV7-2
J: TRBJ2-7
size: NA
CDR3: CASSSVAGPYEQYF
DNA: TGTGCCAGCAGCTCGGTAGCGGGTCCCTACGAGCAGTACTTC

D: NA
V: TRBV4-1
J: TRBJ2-2
size: few
CDR3: CASSPTSGSGTGELFF
DNA: TGCGCCAGCAGCCCAACGAGCGGGTCTGGCACCGGGGAGCTGTTTTTT

D: NA
V: TRBV5-4
J: TRBJ1-1
size: few
CDR3: CASSLGPGIEAFF
DNA: TGTGCCAGCAGCTTGGGACCAGGAATTGAAGCTTTCTTT

D: TRBD2
V: TRBV10-3
J: TRBJ2-3
size: NA
CDR3: CAISESLAGGYGTDTQYF
DNA: TGTGCCATCAGTGAGTCCCTAGCGGGAGGATATGGTACAGATACGCAGTATTTT

D: NA
V: TRBV25-1
J: TRBJ2-1
size: NA
CDR3: CASSLIGAGEQFF
DNA: TGTGCTAGCAGTCTTATTGGGGCGGGAGAGCAGTTCTTC

D: NA
V: TRBV30
J: TRBJ2-7
size: few
CDR3: CASETVNLPRPDEQYF
DNA: TGTGCCTCAGAGACAGTGAACCTTCCTCGACCCGACGAGCAGTACTTC

D: NA
V: TRBV5-1
J: TRBJ1-1
size: NA
CDR3: CASSLGLKGEAFF
DNA: TGCGCCAGCAGCCTGGGACTTAAAGGTGAAGCTTTCTTT

D: TRBD2
V: TRBV28
J: TRBJ2-2
size: NA
CDR3: CASWGLGGELFF
DNA: TGTGCCAGCTGGGGACTAGGCGGGGAGCTGTTTTTT

D: NA
V: TRBV27
J: TRBJ2-1
size: NA
CDR3: CANQLAPRGEDEQFF
DNA: TGTGCCAACCAACTGGCCCCCCGGGGTGAGGATGAGCAGTTCTTC

D: TRBD1
V: TRBV9
J: TRBJ2-7
size: few
CDR3: CASSVATGQGYEQYF
DNA: TGTGCCAGCAGCGTAGCTACGGGACAGGGGTACGAGCAGTACTTC

D: TRBD1
V: TRBV30
J: TRBJ1-5
size: NA
CDR3: CAWSPETGNNQPQHF
DNA: TGTGCCTGGAGTCCCGAGACAGGGAACAATCAGCCCCAGCATTTT

D: TRBD1
V: TRBV11-2
J: TRBJ2-1
size: NA
CDR3: CASSPEQGTAAFYNEQFF
DNA: TGTGCCAGCAGCCCCGAACAGGGGACCGCTGCATTCTACAATGAGCAGTTCTTC

D: TRBD1
V: TRBV27
J: TRBJ1-2
size: NA
CDR3: CASSYASSGGDYGYTF
DNA: TGTGCCAGCAGTTATGCTTCCTCAGGGGGTGACTATGGCTACACCTTC

D: TRBD1
V: TRBV28
J: TRBJ2-7
size: NA
CDR3: CASSSGDRAEQYF
DNA: TGTGCCAGCAGTTCCGGGGACAGGGCTGAGCAGTACTTC

D: TRBD2
V: TRBV4-2
J: TRBJ2-1
size: few
CDR3: CASSQPSGRGGGNEQFF
DNA: TGTGCCAGCAGCCAACCTAGCGGGAGGGGCGGCGGGAATGAGCAGTTCTTC

D: TRBD1
V: TRBV6-5
J: TRBJ1-2
size: few
CDR3: CASSYSAGGKSYTF
DNA: TGTGCCAGCAGTTACTCGGCAGGGGGCAAAAGCTACACCTTC

D: NA
V: TRBV7-2
J: TRBJ2-3
size: few
CDR3: CASSLASPVLTDTQYF
DNA: TGTGCCAGCAGCTTAGCATCGCCGGTACTCACAGATACGCAGTATTTT

D: NA
V: TRBV7-8
J: TRBJ2-2
size: NA
CDR3: CASSLARLNTGELFF
DNA: TGTGCCAGCAGCTTAGCGCGATTGAACACCGGGGAGCTGTTTTTT

D: TRBD1
V: TRBV4-3
J: TRBJ2-7
size: NA
CDR3: CASSRTGLTYEQYF
DNA: TGCGCCAGCAGTCGGACAGGGCTGACCTACGAGCAGTACTTC

D: TRBD2
V: TRBV4-2
J: TRBJ2-2
size: few
CDR3: CASSPKTSGTGELFF
DNA: TGTGCCAGCAGCCCCAAGACTAGCGGCACCGGGGAGCTGTTTTTT

D: NA
V: TRBV5-1
J: TRBJ2-1
size: NA
CDR3: CASSLEVGVMNEQFF
DNA: TGCGCCAGCAGCTTGGAGGTGGGAGTAATGAATGAGCAGTTCTTC

D: NA
V: TRBV15
J: TRBJ2-5
size: NA
CDR3: CATSRAGMGETQYF
DNA: TGTGCCACCAGCAGAGCAGGGATGGGAGAGACCCAGTACTTC

D: TRBD1
V: TRBV29-1
J: TRBJ2-7
size: few
CDR3: CSVAGGYEQYF
DNA: TGCAGCGTGGCAGGGGGCTACGAGCAGTACTTC